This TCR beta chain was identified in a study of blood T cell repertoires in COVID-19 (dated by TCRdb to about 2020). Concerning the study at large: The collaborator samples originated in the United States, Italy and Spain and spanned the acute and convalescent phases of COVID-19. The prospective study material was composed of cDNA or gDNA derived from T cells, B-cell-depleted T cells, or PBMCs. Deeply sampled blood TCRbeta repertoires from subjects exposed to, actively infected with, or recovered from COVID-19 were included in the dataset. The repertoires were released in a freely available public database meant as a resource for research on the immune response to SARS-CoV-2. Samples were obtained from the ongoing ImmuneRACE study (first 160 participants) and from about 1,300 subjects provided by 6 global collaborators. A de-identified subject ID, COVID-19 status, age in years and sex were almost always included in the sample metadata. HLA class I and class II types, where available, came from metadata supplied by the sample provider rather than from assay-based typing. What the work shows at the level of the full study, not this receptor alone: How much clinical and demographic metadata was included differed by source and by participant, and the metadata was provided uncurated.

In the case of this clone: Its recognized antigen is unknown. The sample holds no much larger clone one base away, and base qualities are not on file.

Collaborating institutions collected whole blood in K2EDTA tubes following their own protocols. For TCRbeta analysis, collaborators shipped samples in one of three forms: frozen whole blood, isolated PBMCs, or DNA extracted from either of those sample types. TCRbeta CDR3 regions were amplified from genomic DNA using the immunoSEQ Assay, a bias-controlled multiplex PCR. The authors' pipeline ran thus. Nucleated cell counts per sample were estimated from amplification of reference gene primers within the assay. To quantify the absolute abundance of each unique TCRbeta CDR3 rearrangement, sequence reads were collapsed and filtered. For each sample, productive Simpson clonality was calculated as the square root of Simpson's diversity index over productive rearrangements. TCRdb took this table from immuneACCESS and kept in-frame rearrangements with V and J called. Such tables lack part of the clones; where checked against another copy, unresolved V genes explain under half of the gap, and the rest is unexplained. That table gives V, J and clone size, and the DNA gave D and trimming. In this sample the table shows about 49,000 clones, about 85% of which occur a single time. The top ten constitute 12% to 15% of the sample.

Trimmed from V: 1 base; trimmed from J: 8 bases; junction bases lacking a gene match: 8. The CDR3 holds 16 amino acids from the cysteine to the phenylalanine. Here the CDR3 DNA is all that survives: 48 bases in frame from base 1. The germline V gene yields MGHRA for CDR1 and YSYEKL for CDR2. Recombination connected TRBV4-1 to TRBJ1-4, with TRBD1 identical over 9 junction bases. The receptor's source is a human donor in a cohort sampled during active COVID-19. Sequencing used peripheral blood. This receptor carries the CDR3 CASSQGVGQGGEKLFF. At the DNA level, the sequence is TGCGCCAGCAGCCAAGGGGTGGGACAGGGAGGCGAAAAACTGTTTTTT.